These 28 T cell receptor beta chains share one sample of origin, sequenced in a study of blood T cell repertoires in COVID-19. Libraries were prepared by immunoSEQ multiplex PCR; TCRdb keeps only in-frame clonotypes and omits some of them. In the table there are fewer than 30,000 clones, 80% to 90% of which are singletons. Sequenced: peripheral blood. The receptor source for this set is a man between 60 and 70 years old with acute or convalescent COVID-19.

This clone was observed a single time. J is TRBJ1-1 and V is TRBV6-5, with TRBD1 matching 7 bases. The J segment lost 0 bases and the V segment lost 5 bases, leaving 6 bases of the junction unmatched. The CDR3 is 15 amino acids. Germline CDR1 MNHEY, CDR2 SVGAGI. This CDR3 reads CASSTTGPMNTEAFF. CDR3 sequence (DNA): TGTGCCAGCAGTACGACAGGGCCCATGAACACTGAAGCTTTCTTT.

The V gene is TRBV6-1, the J gene TRBJ1-4, with 7 nucleotides matching TRBD1. The CDR3 length is 16 residues. The J segment lost 8 bases and the V segment lost 1 base, leaving 10 bases of the junction unmatched. Germline V gene sequence: CDR1 MNHNS, CDR2 SASEGT. CDR3 protein: CASSEGLSQGKEKLFF. In nucleotides, the CDR3 is TGTGCCAGCAGTGAAGGATTGTCACAGGGGAAAGAAAAACTGTTTTTT.

The rearrangement joins TRBV4-1 to TRBJ2-5; 8 nucleotides align to TRBD2. CDR3 size: 15 residues. Germline assignment: CDR1 MGHRA and CDR2 YSYEKL. The J segment lost 0 bases and the V segment lost 3 bases, leaving 3 bases of the junction unmatched. The CDR3 spells CASSHPGLDQETQYF. The CDR3, as DNA: TGCGCCAGCAGCCACCCGGGACTAGACCAAGAGACCCAGTACTTC.

This chain links TRBV27 with TRBJ1-1; 10 bases line up with TRBD1. Germline CDR1 is MNHEY and CDR2 is SMNVEV (reference sequence). The CDR3 has 16 residues. J gave up 1 base and V 7 bases, and 9 bases lay outside the gene matches. The CDR3 region is CASKARQGARNTEAFF. CDR3 coding DNA: TGTGCCAGCAAAGCCCGACAGGGGGCTAGGAACACTGAAGCTTTCTTT.

This clone was counted a single time. The gene calls are TRBV5-1 and TRBJ1-1; D unclear. The V and J ends lost 0 bases and 4 bases respectively, with 13 bases between them. The length of the CDR3 is 15 residues. Germline-derived CDR1 and CDR2 are SGHRS and YFSETQ. CDR3 coding DNA: TGCGCCAGCAGCTTGGCCGCGGGAGAACTCACTGAAGCTTTCTTT. This gives the protein CASSLAAGELTEAFF.

This chain uses TRBV5-1 with TRBJ1-1; possibly TRBD1 for D (6 bases). The CDR3 has 15 amino acids. The V end was cut by 3 bases, the J end by 6 bases, with 18 bases between. CDR1 and CDR2 from the germline V gene are SGHRS and YFSETQ. CDR3 amino acids: CASSSSTGPGAEAFF. The CDR3 nucleotides read TGCGCCAGCAGCTCCTCGACAGGACCCGGGGCTGAAGCTTTCTTT.

This chain joins TRBV19 and TRBJ1-3; no clear D. CDR1 is LNHDA, CDR2 SQIVND, per germline (reference sequence). The CDR3 totals 14 residues. V lost 5 bases, J lost 4 bases, and 12 bases lay in between. The CDR3 DNA reads as TGTGCCAGTAGTTACGGGATTCTCGGAAACACCATATATTTT. As protein: CASSYGILGNTIYF.

The chain employs TRBV11-2 and TRBJ1-5, with D perhaps TRBD1 (5 bases). V was cut by 3 bases and J by 7 bases, with 19 bases left in between. The CDR3 sequence is 16 residues long. CDR1 is SGHAT and CDR2 is FQNNGV in the germline V gene. The DNA of the CDR3 is TGTGCCAGCAGCTTGTCCGGGACTCTCGAAGGGCAGCCCCAGCATTTT. Translated, it gives CASSLSGTLEGQPQHF. The variable domain in full, with the rest retrieved from reference TRBV11-2 and TRBJ1-5, is EAGVAQSPRYKIIEKRQSVAFWCNPISGHATLYWYQQILGQGPKLLIQFQNNGVVDDSQLPKDRFSAERLKGVDSTLKIQPAKLEDSAVYLCASSLSGTLEGQPQHFGDGTRLSIL.

This clone was observed a handful of times. The chain has TRBV14 and TRBJ2-7, with D tentatively TRBD1 (6 bases). The length of the CDR3 is 16 residues. Trimming stripped 4 bases from V and 2 bases from J, with 18 bases between. Per the germline V gene, CDR1 is SGHDN and CDR2 is FVKESK. CDR3 DNA sequence: TGTGCCAGCAGCCCCTCCCCACAGGGCTCTCCCTACGAGCAGTACTTC. It codes for CASSPSPQGSPYEQYF.

The V gene is TRBV7-2, the J gene TRBJ1-1; maybe TRBD1 (6 bases). The V gene's germline CDR1 is SGHTA and CDR2 FQGNSA. CDR3 length equals 14 residues. V shed 2 bases and J shed 2 bases, with 9 bases lying between them. The CDR3 DNA reads as TGTGCCAGCAGCTTACAGGGGTTAAACACTGAAGCTTTCTTT. It yields the protein CASSLQGLNTEAFF.

This clone turned up a few times. The V gene is TRBV6-5, the J gene TRBJ2-6; perhaps TRBD2 as D (6 bases). CDR1 and CDR2 from the germline V gene are MNHEY and SVGAGI. The CDR3 is 16 amino acids. With 1 base removed from V and 2 bases from J, the gap between germline ends came to 9 bases. CDR3 nucleotides: TGTGCCAGCAGTTACTGGGGGGAAGCTGGGGCCAACGTCCTGACTTTC. Its protein is CASSYWGEAGANVLTF.

V gene TRBV5-6 combines with J gene TRBJ1-2; D may be TRBD1 (5 bases). V was pared by 1 base and J by 6 bases, with 10 bases between. From germline, CDR1 is SGHDT and CDR2 YYEEEE. The CDR3 extends over 13 amino acids. CDR3 sequence: CASSLLGVDGYTF. In nucleotides, the CDR3 is TGTGCCAGCAGCTTGCTAGGGGTGGATGGCTACACCTTC.

The chain combines TRBV19 with TRBJ2-1; no clear D. Per germline, CDR1 LNHDA and CDR2 SQIVND (reference sequence). This CDR3 has 14 residues. Trimming removed 1 base at V and 8 bases at J, with 12 bases between. The CDR3 nucleotides are TGTGCCAGTAGTATAGCACTTTCGAACGATGAGCAGTTCTTC. This codes for CASSIALSNDEQFF.

The rearrangement uses TRBV7-2 and TRBJ2-7; the D is unclear. CDR1 is SGHTA and CDR2 is FQGNSA in the germline V gene. The CDR3 totals 12 residues. V shed 3 bases and J shed 1 base, with 4 bases lying between them. In nucleotides, the CDR3 is TGTGCCAGCAGCTTTCAGTCCTACGAGCAGTACTTC. This translates into CASSFQSYEQYF. The whole variable domain, remainder taken from reference TRBV7-2 and TRBJ2-7, is GAGVSQSPSNKVTEKGKDVELRCDPISGHTALYWYRQSLGQGLEFLIYFQGNSAPDKSGLPSDRFSAERTGGSVSTLTIQRTQQEDSAVYLCASSFQSYEQYFGPGTRLTVT.

The chain carries TRBV14 and TRBJ2-7; 9 bases are shared with TRBD2. CDR3 size: 19 residues. Germline trimming cut 1 base from V and 3 bases from J; bases unmatched to any gene: 16. The germline gives CDR1 SGHDN, CDR2 FVKESK. In nucleotides, the CDR3 is TGTGCCAGCAGCCAAGGATGGATGGTGGGCGGGAGGGCAGTCTACGAGCAGTACTTC. It is translated as CASSQGWMVGGRAVYEQYF. The whole variable domain, filled in from reference TRBV14 and TRBJ2-7, reads EAGVTQFPSHSVIEKGQTVTLRCDPISGHDNLYWYRRVMGKEIKFLLHFVKESKQDESGMPNNRFLAERTGGTYSTLKVQPAELEDSGVYFCASSQGWMVGGRAVYEQYFGPGTRLTVT.

This clone occurred once. This rearrangement joins TRBV5-1 to TRBJ2-3, with 7 nucleotides matching TRBD2. From germline, CDR1 is SGHRS and CDR2 YFSETQ. CDR3 size: 15 residues. V lost 4 bases and J lost 0; bases outside the gene matches: 5. The CDR3 sequence: CASSRKAGSTDTQYF. The CDR3 DNA reads as TGCGCCAGCAGCCGTAAAGCGGGGAGCACAGATACGCAGTATTTT.

This chain joins TRBV4-2 and TRBJ1-2; 10 bases are shared with TRBD1. This CDR3 has 17 amino acids. J was trimmed by 7 bases and V by 4 bases; bases with no gene match: 15. CDR1 and CDR2 (germline): LGHNA, YNFKEQ. This chain's CDR3 is CASSRDLGTGEDFGYTF. The CDR3 DNA sequence: TGTGCCAGCAGCCGAGATTTAGGGACAGGGGAAGATTTTGGCTACACCTTC.

J is TRBJ2-1 and V is TRBV5-1; TRBD1 is a possible D gene (5 bases). V was cut by 4 bases and J by 8 bases, with 16 bases left in between. The CDR3 is made up of 14 amino acids. Germline V gene data show CDR1 as SGHRS and CDR2 as YFSETQ. CDR3 sequence reads: CASSQTQGPHEQFF. The CDR3 DNA reads as TGCGCCAGCAGCCAAACCCAGGGCCCCCATGAGCAGTTCTTC.

The gene calls are TRBV10-3 and TRBJ1-2; 7 bases map to TRBD1. This CDR3 region has 13 residues. Germline loops: CDR1 ENHRY, CDR2 SYGVKD. Trimming removed 3 bases from V and 6 bases from J; junction bases left unmatched: 4. CDR3 in amino acids: CAISERTGDGYTF. The CDR3 DNA is TGTGCCATCAGTGAAAGGACAGGTGATGGCTACACCTTC.

The rearrangement links TRBV7-2 to TRBJ2-7; no definite D call. CDR1 is SGHTA, CDR2 FQGNSA, per germline. The CDR3 contains 12 residues. V was pared by 5 bases and J by 2 bases, with 7 bases between. CDR3 in DNA: TGTGCCAGCAGCGGCAGGACCTACGAGCAGTACTTC. The encoded protein is CASSGRTYEQYF. The variable domain in full, completed from reference TRBV7-2 and TRBJ2-7, reads GAGVSQSPSNKVTEKGKDVELRCDPISGHTALYWYRQSLGQGLEFLIYFQGNSAPDKSGLPSDRFSAERTGGSVSTLTIQRTQQEDSAVYLCASSGRTYEQYFGPGTRLTVT.

The gene calls are TRBV5-8 and TRBJ2-2; D is perhaps TRBD2 (7 bases). Trimming left V 6 bases short and J 6 bases short, with 21 bases between. The CDR3 sequence is 16 residues long. Germline loops: CDR1 SGHTS, CDR2 YDEGEE. This CDR3 reads CASTPWGGKVAGELFF. The CDR3 bases are TGTGCCAGCACCCCTTGGGGGGGCAAGGTCGCCGGGGAGCTGTTTTTT.

The chain couples TRBV10-2 to TRBJ1-4; 10 bases map to TRBD1. From germline, CDR1 is WSHSY and CDR2 SAAADI. The CDR3 runs to 16 residues. V lost 2 bases and J lost 6; bases outside the gene matches: 6. In nucleotides, the CDR3 is TGCGCCAGCAGTGAGAGCGGGGACAGGGGCGATGAAAAACTGTTTTTT. Protein: CASSESGDRGDEKLFF.

The V and J genes are TRBV7-8 and TRBJ2-7; no clear D gene. V lost 1 base to trimming and J lost 6 bases, with 10 bases between them. The CDR3 is 13 residues long. CDR1 and CDR2 from the germline V gene are SGHVS and FQNEAQ. Written as DNA, the CDR3 is TGTGCCAGCAGCTTAGTGCCTACTTTCGAGCAGTACTTC. Protein: CASSLVPTFEQYF.

The V call is TRBV24-1, the J call TRBJ2-1; D possibly corresponds to TRBD2 (7 bases). The CDR3 is 15 residues long. CDR1 is KGHDR and CDR2 is SFDVKD in the germline V gene. Between the trimmed V and J ends, which lost 6 bases and 9 bases, there was a span of 20 bases. CDR3 in amino acids: CATSSSGPKGVEQFF. For the CDR3, the DNA is TGTGCCACCAGTTCTAGCGGCCCAAAGGGGGTTGAGCAGTTCTTC.

The chain couples TRBV2 to TRBJ1-5; 8 bases are shared with TRBD1. The V segment lost 4 bases and the J segment 4 bases; nucleotides outside the gene matches: 3. This CDR3 contains 14 residues. Per germline, CDR1 SNHLY and CDR2 FYNNEI. The CDR3 loop is CASSADRVNQPQHF. In nucleotides, the CDR3 is TGTGCCAGCAGTGCGGACAGGGTGAATCAGCCCCAGCATTTT.

The count of this clone is one. J is TRBJ1-1 and V is TRBV7-9; the D gene is possibly TRBD1 (5 bases). The V and J ends lost 0 bases and 8 bases respectively, with 13 bases between them. Germline CDR1 reads SEHNR; CDR2 reads FQNEAQ (reference sequence). The CDR3 is 14 amino acids. The chain's CDR3 is CASSLAEGSREAFF. The CDR3 DNA sequence: TGTGCCAGCAGCTTAGCGGAGGGGTCTAGGGAAGCTTTCTTT. Together with reference TRBV7-9 and TRBJ1-1, the CDR3 gives the full variable domain: DTGVSQNPRHKITKRGQNVTFRCDPISEHNRLYWYRQTLGQGPEFLTYFQNEAQLEKSRLLSDRFSAERPKGSFSTLEIQRTEQGDSAMYLCASSLAEGSREAFFGQGTRLTVV.

The chain employs TRBV2 and TRBJ2-2; D call uncertain. Trimming cost V 6 bases and J 4 bases, with 18 bases left between them. There are 16 residues in the CDR3. Germline values: CDR1 SNHLY, CDR2 FYNNEI. The CDR3 bases are TGTGCCAGCAGCCTAGTCTCTGGCGTGGGCACCGGGGAGCTGTTTTTT. This encodes CASSLVSGVGTGELFF.

This clone was seen once. The genes are TRBV5-1 and TRBJ2-5; a weak D match, TRBD2 (5 bases). The CDR3 loop spans 14 amino acids. Per germline, CDR1 SGHRS and CDR2 YFSETQ. Trimming pared 0 bases from V and 5 bases from J, leaving 11 bases between. For the CDR3, the DNA is TGCGCCAGCAGCTTGGAGGGTGGCGGGGAGACCCAGTACTTC. The encoded protein is CASSLEGGGETQYF.